The sequence of this TCR beta chain was determined in a study of blood T cells in healthy people across ages (dated by TCRdb to the mid-2010s). As for the study more broadly: In model experiments, template switching captured about one uniquely barcoded TCR beta cDNA molecule for every two T cells. Using deep sequencing normalized with unique cDNA molecular identifiers, the study measured how TCR beta repertoire diversity changes with age. The donors were split into four age groups: young (average 16 years), middle-aged (around 37), aged (about 56) and long-lived (over 80). To avoid experimental bias, donors of different ages were spread randomly across the sequencing lanes. Two additional independent replicas of 1 million unique cDNA reads from the same blood draw were analyzed for two donors (one aged 18 to 30 and one aged 80 or older). Study-level results and caveats: The CMV infection status of donors was not known, potentially confounding age-related changes in expanded clonotypes. The percentage of naive T cells measured by flow cytometry correlated strongly with observed TCR beta diversity. Total diversity estimates from one million sequenced T cells were considered lower bounds and underestimates. Because profiling used bulk unsorted PBMCs, naive and antigen-experienced compartments could not be compared conclusively. Compared with the aged group, the long-lived group had more naive CD4+ T cells, fewer expanded clones and increased TCR diversity, suggesting age selection. Observed TCR beta diversity per million T cells fell roughly linearly with age, and a significant reduction was already apparent by age around 40.

The receptor library was made with 5' RACE. TCRdb lists the instrument as Illumina HiSeq 2500. A second PCR of about 6 to 12 cycles was run with a J-beta primer mix and a sample-barcoded 5' primer. Each TCR beta cDNA molecule received a unique molecular identifier from a template-switch 5' adaptor carrying 12 random nucleotides. Each sample yielded at least 2.5 million CDR3-containing paired-end reads. First-strand cDNA was synthesized from all RNA with the Mint cDNA synthesis kit, primed by a TRBC-specific oligonucleotide. All cDNA was treated with uracil-DNA glycosylase and then went through a first 18-cycle PCR with the universal primers M1SS and BC2_uni_R. As for how the authors treated the data: Normalization of each sample was performed by random selection of 1 million high-quality reads, each carrying a distinct molecular identifier. Reads with shared molecular identifiers were discarded instead of being binned into consensus sequences. MiTCR, set to a Q25 quality threshold and the strictest error-elimination algorithm, was used for CDR3 identification, clonotype clustering and error correction. A nonparametric unseen species model with Euler transformation was used to estimate lower-bound total TCR beta diversity. TCRdb itself trimmed the public reads at Q25 with fastp, ran MiXCR and retained productive beta chains. CDR3 protein duplicates are merged, each entry listing the most common genes and DNA. These V and J calls rely on TCRdb rather than the paper's analysis. The sample profile shows about 1.7 million distinct CDR3 sequences; roughly 27% of them were found once. The ten largest clones take up about 8% of the sample.

Systemically healthy Caucasian individuals from Russia, some 40 in total and aged roughly 6 to 100 years, were included as donors. Ten milliliters of peripheral blood were collected from each donor into EDTA-treated Vacutainer tubes. Ficoll-Paque density-gradient centrifugation was used to isolate PBMCs, with at least 6 million obtained per sample. Trizol reagent was used to extract total RNA from the PBMCs, yielding at least 6 micrograms per sample. For every donor, flow cytometry on a PBMC aliquot measured the percentage of naive CD45RAhigh/CD27high T cells. This clonotype was seen a handful of times. This clone's antigen is unknown. Per-nucleotide qualities are absent, and no much larger clonotype sits a single base away. CDR3 length: 12 amino acids, cysteine to phenylalanine. The entry retains the CDR3 DNA only, 36 bases that are in frame from base 1. Trimming costs V 3 bases and J 4 bases, and their ends lie 9 bases apart. For CDR1 and CDR2, the germline V gene lists SQVTM and ANQGSEA.

The chain is encoded by TRBV29-1 joined to TRBJ1-2; possibly the D gene is TRBD1, per 5 matching bases. The sample taken for sequencing was blood. This TCR came from a woman aged 25 to 39 in good health. The CDR3 region has the sequence CSVESGLYGYTF. In nucleotide form, the sequence is TGCAGCGTTGAGTCGGGGCTCTATGGCTACACCTTC.